A selection of T cell receptor beta chains follows, all from one sample in a study of T-cell reconstitution after alpha-beta-depleted transplantation in children. MiXCR, applied by TCRdb to the PCR reads, yields one record per CDR3 protein. The sample includes some 200,000 distinct CDR3 sequences, approximately 6.9% seen only once; the top ten take just over 5.5%. The specimen was PBMCs, collected before TCRalphabeta/CD19-depleted stem cell transplant. The receptors here all came from a boy aged 2 to 10 with acute lymphoblastic leukemia, due to receive a stem cell transplant. Each CDR3 is given with its conserved first and last residue. Fields, in order: D gene, V gene, clone size, J gene, CDR3 protein, CDR3 DNA. D genes are given only for firm matches. Clone size, where shown, is once, few, many, or a class for clones that have expanded.

.	TRBV12-3/TRBV12-4	many	TRBJ1-1	CASSSIRRGNTEAFF	TGTGCCAGCAGTTCCATTCGCAGGGGCAACACTGAAGCTTTCTTT
.	TRBV7-2	many	TRBJ2-7	CASSPKRESLSYEQYF	TGTGCCAGCAGCCCCAAACGGGAAAGCCTCTCCTACGAGCAGTACTTC
TRBD1	TRBV7-3	.	TRBJ2-3	CASSPGQVRYSTDTQYF	TGTGCCAGCAGCCCTGGACAGGTTCGATATAGCACAGATACGCAGTATTTT
TRBD2	TRBV20-1	many	TRBJ2-1	CSAPFTSGRNNEQFF	TGCAGTGCTCCCTTTACTAGCGGGAGAAACAATGAGCAGTTCTTC
TRBD2	TRBV18	few	TRBJ2-4	CASSRSSGDPKNIQYF	TGTGCCAGCTCACGCTCTAGCGGGGACCCCAAAAACATTCAGTACTTC
.	TRBV19	few	TRBJ1-5	CASSKSGGELEPQHF	TGTGCCAGTAGTAAGTCTGGGGGAGAGTTGGAGCCCCAGCATTTT
.	TRBV20-1	few	TRBJ2-2	CSAPRQGSGELFF	TGCAGTGCCCCCCGGCAGGGTTCCGGGGAGCTGTTTTTT
TRBD1	TRBV15	few	TRBJ2-6	CATHRGGGANVLTF	TGTGCCACCCACAGGGGCGGCGGGGCCAACGTCCTGACTTTC
TRBD2	TRBV3-1	.	TRBJ2-7	CASSPLAGGLYEQYF	TGTGCCAGCAGCCCACTAGCGGGAGGGCTTTACGAGCAGTACTTC
.	TRBV18	many	TRBJ1-3	CASSPKTGPDSGNTIYF	TGTGCCAGCTCACCAAAGACGGGACCGGACTCTGGAAACACCATATATTTT
.	TRBV29-1	many	TRBJ2-2	CSVYTSSGELFF	TGCAGCGTTTATACTAGTTCCGGGGAGCTGTTTTTT
TRBD2	TRBV6-2/TRBV6-3	many	TRBJ2-1	CASSTLAGSYNEQFF	TGTGCCAGCAGCACTCTAGCGGGATCATACAATGAGCAGTTCTTC
.	TRBV7-2	many	TRBJ2-1	CASSQEEHEQFF	TGTGCCAGCAGTCAAGAGGAGCATGAGCAGTTCTTC
.	TRBV15	.	TRBJ2-3	CATSPYGAGSTDTQYF	TGTGCCACCAGCCCTTATGGGGCGGGGTCCACAGATACGCAGTATTTT
TRBD1	TRBV29-1	many	TRBJ2-1	CSVLGSRGTGGPNEQFF	TGCAGCGTCCTGGGTTCACGGGGGACAGGGGGCCCCAATGAGCAGTTCTTC
.	TRBV5-1	many	TRBJ2-2	CASSRSGSETGELFF	TGCGCCAGCAGCAGGTCGGGATCGGAGACCGGGGAGCTGTTTTTT
.	TRBV2	few	TRBJ2-1	CATLVSDKNTYNEQFF	TGTGCCACCCTGGTTAGCGATAAAAACACCTACAATGAGCAGTTCTTC
.	TRBV2	many	TRBJ1-5	CASSDRGGNQPQHF	TGTGCCAGCAGTGACAGGGGAGGCAATCAGCCCCAGCATTTT
.	TRBV10-2	few	TRBJ1-2	CASGIPSGDGYTF	TGCGCCAGCGGCATACCCTCAGGGGACGGCTACACCTTC
TRBD1	TRBV20-1	.	TRBJ2-7	CSAREMTGNYEQYF	TGCAGTGCTAGAGAGATGACAGGGAACTACGAGCAGTACTTC
TRBD2	TRBV24-1	many	TRBJ2-5	CATSDPTSGGETQYF	TGTGCCACCAGTGACCCGACTAGCGGGGGGGAGACCCAGTACTTC
.	TRBV3-1	many	TRBJ2-3	CASSNRGTDTQYF	TGTGCCAGCAGCAACAGGGGCACAGATACGCAGTATTTT
TRBD1	TRBV20-1	.	TRBJ2-1	CSATETGGDYNEQFF	TGCAGTGCTACCGAAACAGGGGGCGATTACAATGAGCAGTTCTTC